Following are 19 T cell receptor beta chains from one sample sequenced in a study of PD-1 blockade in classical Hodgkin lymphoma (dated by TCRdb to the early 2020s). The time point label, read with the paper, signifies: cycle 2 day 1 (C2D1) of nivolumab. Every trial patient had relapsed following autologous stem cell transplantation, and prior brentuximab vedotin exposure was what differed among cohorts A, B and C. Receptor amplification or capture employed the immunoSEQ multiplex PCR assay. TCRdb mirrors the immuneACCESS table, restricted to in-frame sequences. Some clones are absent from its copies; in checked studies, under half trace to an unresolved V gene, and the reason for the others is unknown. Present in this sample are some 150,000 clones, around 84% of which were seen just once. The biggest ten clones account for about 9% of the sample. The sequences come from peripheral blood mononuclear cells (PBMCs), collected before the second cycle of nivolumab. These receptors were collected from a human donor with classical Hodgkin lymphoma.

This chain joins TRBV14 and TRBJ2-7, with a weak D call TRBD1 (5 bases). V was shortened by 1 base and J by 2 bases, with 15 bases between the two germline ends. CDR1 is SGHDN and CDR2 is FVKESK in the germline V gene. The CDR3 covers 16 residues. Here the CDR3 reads CASSQGSQGRPYEQYF. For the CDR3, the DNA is TGTGCCAGCAGCCAAGGATCTCAGGGCCGCCCCTACGAGCAGTACTTC.

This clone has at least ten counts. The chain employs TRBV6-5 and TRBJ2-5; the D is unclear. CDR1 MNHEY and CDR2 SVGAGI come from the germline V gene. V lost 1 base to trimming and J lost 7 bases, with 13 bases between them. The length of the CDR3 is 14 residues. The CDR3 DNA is TGTGCCAGCAGTTACTTTCGTGTAGTCGGGACCCAGTACTTC. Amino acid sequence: CASSYFRVVGTQYF.

The CDR3 DNA sequence: TGTGCCAGTAGTGCCAACGGAGTTGGGTACGAGCAGTACTTC. It specifies CASSANGVGYEQYF. V is TRBV19 and J is TRBJ2-7, with unresolved D. The CDR3 covers 14 residues. The germline V gene has CDR1 LNHDA and CDR2 SQIVND (reference sequence). V shed 5 bases and J shed 4 bases, with 15 bases lying between them.

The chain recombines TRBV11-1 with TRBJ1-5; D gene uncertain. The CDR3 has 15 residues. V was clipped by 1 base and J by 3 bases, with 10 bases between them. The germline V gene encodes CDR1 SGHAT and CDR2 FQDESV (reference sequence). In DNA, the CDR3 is TGTGCCAGCAGCTTAGGGGTCGGGATCAATCAGCCCCAGCATTTT. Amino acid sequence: CASSLGVGINQPQHF.

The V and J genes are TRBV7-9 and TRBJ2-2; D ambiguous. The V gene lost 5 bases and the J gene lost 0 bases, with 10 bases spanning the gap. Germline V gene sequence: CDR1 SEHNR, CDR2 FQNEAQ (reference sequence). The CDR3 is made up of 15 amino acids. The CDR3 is CASSEATANTGELFF. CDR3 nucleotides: TGTGCCAGCAGCGAGGCTACAGCGAACACCGGGGAGCTGTTTTTT.

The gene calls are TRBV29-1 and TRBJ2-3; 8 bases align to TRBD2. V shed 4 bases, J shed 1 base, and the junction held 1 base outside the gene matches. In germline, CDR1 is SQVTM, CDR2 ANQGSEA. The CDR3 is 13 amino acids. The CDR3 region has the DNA TGCAGCGTTGTACTAGCGGGCACAGATACGCAGTATTTT. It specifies CSVVLAGTDTQYF.

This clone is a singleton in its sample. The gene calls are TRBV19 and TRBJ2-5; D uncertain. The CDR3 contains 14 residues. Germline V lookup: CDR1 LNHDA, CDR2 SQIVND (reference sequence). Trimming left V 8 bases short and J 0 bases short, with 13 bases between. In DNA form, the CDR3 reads TGTGCCAGTCGGACGCGGACGGACCAAGAGACCCAGTACTTC. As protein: CASRTRTDQETQYF.

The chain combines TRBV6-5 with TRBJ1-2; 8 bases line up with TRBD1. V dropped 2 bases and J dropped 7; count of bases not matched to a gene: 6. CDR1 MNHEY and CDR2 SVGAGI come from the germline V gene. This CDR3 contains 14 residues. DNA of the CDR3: TGTGCCAGCAGTTACCGGACAGGGCTTGGTGGCTACACCTTC. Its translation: CASSYRTGLGGYTF.

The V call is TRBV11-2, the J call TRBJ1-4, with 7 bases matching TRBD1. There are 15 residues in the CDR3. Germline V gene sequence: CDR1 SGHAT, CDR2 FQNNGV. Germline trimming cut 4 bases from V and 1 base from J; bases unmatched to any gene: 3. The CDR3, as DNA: TGTGCCAGCAGCTATTACAGGGGAACTAATGAAAAACTGTTTTTT. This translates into CASSYYRGTNEKLFF.

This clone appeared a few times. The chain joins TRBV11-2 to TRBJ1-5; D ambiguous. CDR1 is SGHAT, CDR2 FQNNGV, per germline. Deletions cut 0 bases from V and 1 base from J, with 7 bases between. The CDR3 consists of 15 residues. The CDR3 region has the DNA TGTGCCAGCAGCTTAGATGGCAGAAGCAATCAGCCCCAGCATTTT. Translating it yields CASSLDGRSNQPQHF. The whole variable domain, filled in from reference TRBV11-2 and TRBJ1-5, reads EAGVAQSPRYKIIEKRQSVAFWCNPISGHATLYWYQQILGQGPKLLIQFQNNGVVDDSQLPKDRFSAERLKGVDSTLKIQPAKLEDSAVYLCASSLDGRSNQPQHFGDGTRLSIL.

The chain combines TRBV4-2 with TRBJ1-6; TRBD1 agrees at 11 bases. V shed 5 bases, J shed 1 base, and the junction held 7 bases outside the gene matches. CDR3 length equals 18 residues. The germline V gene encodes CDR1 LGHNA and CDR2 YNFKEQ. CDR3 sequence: CASSKDRGRESYNSPLHF. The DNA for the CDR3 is TGTGCCAGCAGCAAGGACAGGGGGCGCGAATCCTATAATTCACCCCTCCACTTT.

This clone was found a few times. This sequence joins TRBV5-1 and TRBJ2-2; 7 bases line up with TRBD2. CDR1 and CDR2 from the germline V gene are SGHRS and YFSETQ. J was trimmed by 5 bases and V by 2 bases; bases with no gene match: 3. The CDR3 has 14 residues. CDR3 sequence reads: CASSLLGGTGELFF. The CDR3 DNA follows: TGCGCCAGCAGCTTACTCGGGGGGACCGGGGAGCTGTTTTTT.

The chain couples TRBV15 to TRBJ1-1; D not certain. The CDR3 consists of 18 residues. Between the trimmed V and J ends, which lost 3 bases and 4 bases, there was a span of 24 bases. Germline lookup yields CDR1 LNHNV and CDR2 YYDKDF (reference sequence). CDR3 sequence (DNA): TGTGCCACCAGCAGGGCGAGGCGGACTACTTCGACGGGCACTGAAGCTTTCTTT. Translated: CATSRARRTTSTGTEAFF. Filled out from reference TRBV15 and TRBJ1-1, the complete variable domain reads DAMVIQNPRYQVTQFGKPVTLSCSQTLNHNVMYWYQQKSSQAPKLLFHYYDKDFNNEADTPDNFQSRRPNTSFCFLDIRSPGLGDTAMYLCATSRARRTTSTGTEAFFGQGTRLTVV.

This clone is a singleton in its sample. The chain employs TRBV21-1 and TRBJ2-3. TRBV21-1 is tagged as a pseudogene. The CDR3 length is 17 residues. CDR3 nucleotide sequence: TGTGCCAGCAGCAAAGGGGGTCAGGGAGACTTCACAGATACGCAGTATTTT. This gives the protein CASSKGGQGDFTDTQYF.

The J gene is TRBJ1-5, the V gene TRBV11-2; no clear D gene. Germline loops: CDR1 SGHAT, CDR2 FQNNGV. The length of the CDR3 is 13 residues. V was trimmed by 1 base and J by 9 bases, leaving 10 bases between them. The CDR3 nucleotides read TGTGCCAGCAGCTTAGCCGGGGATGCGCCCCAGCATTTT. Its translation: CASSLAGDAPQHF.

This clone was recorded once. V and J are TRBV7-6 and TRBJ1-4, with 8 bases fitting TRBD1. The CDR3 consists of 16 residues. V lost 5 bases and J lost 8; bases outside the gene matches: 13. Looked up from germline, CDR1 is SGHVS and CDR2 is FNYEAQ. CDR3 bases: TGTGCCAGCAGCCCGGGCCCCTGGACAGGGTGGGAAAAACTGTTTTTT. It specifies CASSPGPWTGWEKLFF. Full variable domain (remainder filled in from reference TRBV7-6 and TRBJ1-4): GAGVSQSPRYKVTKRGQDVALRCDPISGHVSLYWYRQALGQGPEFLTYFNYEAQQDKSGLPNDRFSAERPEGSISTLTIQRTEQRDSAMYRCASSPGPWTGWEKLFFGSGTQLSVL.

In DNA form, the CDR3 reads TGTGCCAGCTCACCAGTTATGGGTGAAAAACTGTTTTTT. Residues: CASSPVMGEKLFF. The V gene is TRBV18, the J gene TRBJ1-4; no clear D. The germline V and J ends were trimmed by 2 bases and 7 bases, with 8 bases remaining between them. Germline V gene data show CDR1 as KGHSH and CDR2 as LQKENI. The CDR3 is 13 amino acids.

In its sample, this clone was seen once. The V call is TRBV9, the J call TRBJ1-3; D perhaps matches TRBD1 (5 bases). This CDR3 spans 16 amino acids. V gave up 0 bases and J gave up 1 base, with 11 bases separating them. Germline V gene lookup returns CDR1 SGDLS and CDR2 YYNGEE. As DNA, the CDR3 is TGTGCCAGCAGCGTAGATGGGACGGCGTCTGGAAACACCATATATTTT. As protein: CASSVDGTASGNTIYF.

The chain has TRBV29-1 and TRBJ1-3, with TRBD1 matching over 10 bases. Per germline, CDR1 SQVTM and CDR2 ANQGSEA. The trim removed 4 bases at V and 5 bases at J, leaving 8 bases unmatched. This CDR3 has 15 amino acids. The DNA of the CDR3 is TGCAGCGTTGTGCCCAGGGGACAGGGGAGAAACACCATATATTTT. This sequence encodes CSVVPRGQGRNTIYF.